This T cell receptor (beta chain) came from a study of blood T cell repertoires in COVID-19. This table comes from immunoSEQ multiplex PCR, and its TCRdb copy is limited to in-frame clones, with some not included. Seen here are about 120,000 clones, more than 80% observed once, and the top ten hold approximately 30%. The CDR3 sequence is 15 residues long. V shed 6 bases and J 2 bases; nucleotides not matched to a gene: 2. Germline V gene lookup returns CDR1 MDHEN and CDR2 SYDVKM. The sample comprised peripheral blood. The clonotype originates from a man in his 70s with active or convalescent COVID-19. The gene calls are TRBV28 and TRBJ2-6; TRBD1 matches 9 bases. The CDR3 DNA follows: TGTGCCAGCAGACAGGGGGCAACTGGGGCCAACGTCCTGACTTTC. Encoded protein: CASRQGATGANVLTF.